The 26 T cell receptor beta chains below come from one sample, sequenced in a study of low-dose radiotherapy and immunotherapy resistance in tumors. As for time point: before trial treatment. Both TCRalpha and TCRbeta chains were reverse transcribed with V-gene-specific primers. TCR amplification ran 20 PCR cycles using constant-region and V-primer adapter primers. A single record per CDR3 protein comes from TCRdb applying MiXCR to the reads. The profile shows 65,000 to 100,000 distinct CDR3 sequences, 15% to 20% of them singletons. The sample here was PBMCs, taken before treatment. These receptors all stem from a male donor with prostate cancer.

This clonotype was seen a single time. The DNA is left out, because the CDR3 cannot be placed on it with certainty; the CDR3 is given as TCRdb lists it. The chain employs TRBV6-4 and TRBJ1-4; no check of the table's D call, TRBD1, against the DNA was made. Termini included, the CDR3 measures 14 amino acids. Looked up from germline, CDR1 is MRHNA and CDR2 is SNTAGT. The CDR3 spells CANPGQLNEKLFFF.

This clonotype was counted ten times or more. This chain joins TRBV20-1 and TRBJ2-2, with D possibly being TRBD1 or TRBD2 (6 bases each). Germline V CDR1 and CDR2: DFQATT, SNEGSKA (reference sequence). V was trimmed by 0 bases and J by 4 bases, leaving 12 bases between them. This CDR3 has 15 residues. The CDR3 loop reads CSARDGGDSTGELFF. The CDR3 nucleotides are TGCAGTGCTAGAGACGGGGGCGATAGCACCGGGGAGCTGTTTTTT.

As to this clonotype: Since a far larger clone is one base different, this is likely a read error. The chain carries TRBV6-8 and TRBJ2-7; TRBD2 aligns across 7 bases. CDR3 length: 13 amino acids. Looked up from germline, CDR1 is MNHGY and CDR2 is SAAAGT. The V gene end was trimmed by 9 bases and the J gene end by 7 bases; junction bases not matched to a gene: 12. The CDR3 reads CASTIGARGEQYF. DNA for the CDR3: TGTGCCAGTACTATCGGAGCGCGGGGGGAGCAGTACTTC.

The table lists this clonotype with many counts. Here the CDR3 reads CASSLLAYPDTQYF. Here the CDR3 DNA reads TGTGCCAGCAGCTTGCTGGCGTACCCGGATACGCAGTATTTT. This chain links TRBV5-6 with TRBJ2-3; D is ambiguous. The CDR3 extends over 14 amino acids. Trimming shortened V by 1 base and J by 6 bases, and 12 bases separated the two germline ends. Looked up from germline, CDR1 is SGHDT and CDR2 is YYEEEE. The whole variable domain, filled in from reference TRBV5-6 and TRBJ2-3, reads DAGVTQSPTHLIKTRGQQVTLRCSPKSGHDTVSWYQQALGQGPQFIFQYYEEEERQRGNFPDRFSGHQFPNYSSELNVNALLLGDSALYLCASSLLAYPDTQYFGPGTRLTVL.

This clonotype occurred many times. V is TRBV3-1 and J is TRBJ1-1; no reliable D call. Germline V CDR1 and CDR2: LGHDT, YNNKEL (reference sequence). This CDR3 comprises 14 residues. V shed 1 base and J shed 0 bases, with 6 bases lying between them. In DNA form, the CDR3 reads TGTGCCAGCAGCCAAGCAGTTATGAACACTGAAGCTTTCTTT. Protein: CASSQAVMNTEAFF.

As to this clonotype: A far larger clone is just one base off, so this is likely a read error. The chain uses TRBV6-1 and TRBJ2-1; D is ambiguous. The CDR3 runs to 14 residues. CDR1 is MNHNS and CDR2 is SASEGT in the germline V gene. V was pared by 5 bases and J by 10 bases, with 18 bases between. CDR3 region: CASSYTRPHHEQFF. As DNA, the CDR3 is TGTGCCAGCAGTTACACTCGACCGCACCACGAGCAGTTCTTC.

This clonotype came up many times. The chain combines TRBV10-3 with TRBJ2-7, with TRBD1 matching 7 bases. The CDR3 extends over 15 amino acids. Looked up from germline, CDR1 is ENHRY and CDR2 is SYGVKD. Trimming at V came to 2 bases and at J to 6 bases, leaving 10 bases not matched to a gene. CDR3 in amino acids: CAISEQSTGLGEQYF. CDR3 DNA sequence: TGTGCCATCAGTGAGCAGTCGACAGGGTTGGGCGAGCAGTACTTC.

This clonotype was counted at least ten times. The chain combines TRBV2 with TRBJ1-5; 7 bases align to TRBD1. With 8 bases clipped from V and 6 bases from J, the junction kept 7 bases outside the gene matches. Germline values: CDR1 SNHLY, CDR2 FYNNEI. The length of the CDR3 is 13 residues. The CDR3 region is CASDEQGIQPQHF. CDR3 DNA sequence: TGTGCCAGCGATGAACAGGGGATTCAGCCCCAGCATTTT.

This clonotype was observed at least ten times. This rearrangement joins TRBV13 to TRBJ2-7; tentative D call: TRBD2 (5 bases). The CDR3 sequence is 15 residues long. The V gene's germline CDR1 is PRHDT and CDR2 FYEKMQ (reference sequence). The V end was cut by 0 bases, the J end by 2 bases, with 11 bases between. The CDR3 DNA reads TGTGCCAGCAGCTTAGGGCACACGGGAACCTACGAGCAGTACTTC. Protein: CASSLGHTGTYEQYF.

The genes are TRBV5-1 and TRBJ2-1; the match to TRBD1 covers 8 bases. CDR3 length: 15 residues. J gave up 8 bases and V 4 bases, and 11 bases lay outside the gene matches. The germline V gene encodes CDR1 SGHRS and CDR2 YFSETQ. The CDR3 region is CASSPGTGSVDEQFF. In DNA, the CDR3 is TGCGCCAGCAGCCCCGGGACAGGCTCGGTGGATGAGCAGTTCTTC. Based on the CDR3 plus reference TRBV5-1 and TRBJ2-1, the full variable domain is KAGVTQTPRYLIKTRGQQVTLSCSPISGHRSVSWYQQTPGQGLQFLFEYFSETQRNKGNFPGRFSGRQFSNSRSEMNVSTLELGDSALYLCASSPGTGSVDEQFFGPGTRLTVL.

This clonotype was found many times. J is TRBJ1-2 and V is TRBV27; no reliable D call. Trimming took 0 bases from V and 8 from J, leaving 13 bases between them. Germline V gene sequence: CDR1 MNHEY, CDR2 SMNVEV (reference sequence). The length of the CDR3 is 14 residues. The CDR3 DNA sequence: TGTGCCAGCAGTTTATCCCGGACGGCTCGGGGCTACACCTTC. Protein sequence: CASSLSRTARGYTF.

V and J are TRBV29-1 and TRBJ2-1; D possibly uses TRBD1 or TRBD2 (5 bases each). V lost 5 bases and J 6 bases, leaving 20 bases between the germline ends. CDR1 is SQVTM and CDR2 is ANQGSEA in the germline V gene. CDR3 length: 15 amino acids. CDR3 sequence (DNA): TGCAGCGTTCGCCAGGGTTCCTGGGGGTGCAATGAGCAGTTCTTC. Translation: CSVRQGSWGCNEQFF.

The CDR3 coding sequence is TGCGCCAGCAGCTGGATAACCGGGACAGGGGCCGACGAGCAGTACTTC. It yields the protein CASSWITGTGADEQYF. The chain joins TRBV5-1 to TRBJ2-7; TRBD1 matches 10 bases. Germline CDR1 reads SGHRS; CDR2 reads YFSETQ. This CDR3 comprises 16 residues. J gave up 5 bases and V 3 bases, and 11 bases lay outside the gene matches. The full variable domain, its missing parts supplied by reference TRBV5-1 and TRBJ2-7, is KAGVTQTPRYLIKTRGQQVTLSCSPISGHRSVSWYQQTPGQGLQFLFEYFSETQRNKGNFPGRFSGRQFSNSRSEMNVSTLELGDSALYLCASSWITGTGADEQYFGPGTRLTVT.

This clonotype was found many times. The chain employs TRBV30 and TRBJ1-1; 7 nucleotides match TRBD1. CDR3 length: 15 residues. J gave up 6 bases and V 2 bases, and 12 bases lay outside the gene matches. The germline CDR1 and CDR2 sequences are GTSNPN and SVGIG (reference sequence). The CDR3, as DNA: TGTGCCTGGAGTCGAACCATACAGGGGAATCCTGAAGCTTTCTTT. Its protein is CAWSRTIQGNPEAFF.

This clonotype came up many times. The rearrangement links TRBV6-5 to TRBJ1-1; 8 bases align to TRBD1. This CDR3 is 12 amino acids long. Germline values: CDR1 MNHEY, CDR2 SVGAGI. V shed 5 bases and J 7 bases; nucleotides not matched to a gene: 3. The CDR3 DNA is TGTGCCAGCAGTAGGGGACAGGTTGAAGCTTTCTTT. Its translation: CASSRGQVEAFF.

This clonotype was counted many times. The chain couples TRBV20-1 to TRBJ2-5; D is unresolved. This CDR3 contains 16 residues. CDR1 DFQATT and CDR2 SNEGSKA come from the germline V gene (reference sequence). V dropped 6 bases and J dropped 2 bases, with 22 bases sitting between them. This CDR3 reads CSAPISSIADQETQYF. CDR3 coding DNA: TGCAGTGCCCCTATCTCTTCTATTGCAGATCAAGAGACCCAGTACTTC.

The chain has TRBV22-1 and TRBJ2-2; TRBD2, as called in the table, went unchecked against the DNA. TRBV22-1 is described as a pseudogene. CDR3 length equals 16 residues. This CDR3 reads CASTPTGWTSDGELFF. In DNA, the CDR3 is TGTGCCAGCACCCCCACTGGCTGGACTAGCGACGGGGAGCTGTTTTTT.

This clonotype was counted ten times or more. The rearrangement links TRBV10-3 to TRBJ2-1; a weak D match, TRBD2 (6 bases). Germline V gene data show CDR1 as ENHRY and CDR2 as SYGVKD. The CDR3 loop spans 12 amino acids. Trimming cost V 10 bases and J 5 bases, with 12 bases left between them. The CDR3 here is CATSPGDNEQFF. As DNA, the CDR3 is TGTGCCACCAGCCCGGGGGACAATGAGCAGTTCTTC.

This clonotype was recorded at least ten times. This sequence joins TRBV23-1 and TRBJ2-1; the D gene could be TRBD1 or TRBD2 (5 bases each). TRBV23-1 is classed as an ORF, of uncertain function. V lost 2 bases, J lost 2 bases, and 10 bases lay in between. The CDR3 length is 15 residues. CDR3 DNA: TGCGCCAGCAGTCAACCGGGGCAGCCCTACAATGAGCAGTTCTTC. Translation gives CASSQPGQPYNEQFF.

The chain has TRBV2 and TRBJ2-1; D may be TRBD1 (5 bases). The CDR3 runs 14 residues. The V gene's germline CDR1 is SNHLY and CDR2 FYNNEI. Trimming shortened V by 5 bases and J by 8 bases, and 16 bases separated the two germline ends. CDR3 bases: TGTGCCAGCAGTCCAGGGCCAGTGGTCGATGAGCAGTTCTTC. It yields the protein CASSPGPVVDEQFF.

This clonotype was observed at least ten times. The chain combines TRBV7-6 with TRBJ1-6; no clear D. In germline, CDR1 is SGHVS, CDR2 FNYEAQ. Trimming removed 8 bases from V and 7 bases from J, with 9 bases in between. This CDR3 contains 12 residues. CDR3 loop: CASGTRNSPLHF. CDR3 bases: TGTGCCAGCGGCACACGAAATTCACCCCTCCACTTT.

The sample holds many counts of this clonotype. This chain joins TRBV4-2 and TRBJ1-1; 9 bases are a match to TRBD1. Germline V gene sequence: CDR1 LGHNA, CDR2 YNFKEQ. The J segment lost 2 bases and the V segment lost 4 bases, leaving 14 bases of the junction unmatched. This CDR3 comprises 18 residues. This chain's CDR3 is CASSREQGAWGANTEAFF. Written as DNA, the CDR3 is TGTGCCAGCAGCCGAGAACAGGGGGCGTGGGGCGCCAACACTGAAGCTTTCTTT.

This clonotype was counted ten times or more. V gene TRBV6-6 combines with J gene TRBJ2-1, with TRBD2 identical over 11 bases. Germline CDR1 reads MNHNY; CDR2 reads SVGAGI (reference sequence). There are 13 residues in the CDR3. Here the CDR3 DNA reads TGTGCGACTACTAGCGGGGGCTGGAATGAGCAGTTCTTC. Translated, it gives CATTSGGWNEQFF.

The table lists this clonotype with many counts. The chain combines TRBV7-6 with TRBJ2-2; D ambiguous. Germline V gene data show CDR1 as SGHVS and CDR2 as FNYEAQ. Trimming cost V 4 bases and J 7 bases, with 10 bases left between them. The CDR3 spans 13 residues. CDR3 nucleotide sequence: TGTGCCAGCAGCTCCTTGCAAAGCGGGGAGCTGTTTTTT. Protein sequence: CASSSLQSGELFF.

This clonotype was recorded at least ten times. The chain links TRBV25-1 to TRBJ2-1; D might be TRBD1 (6 bases). Germline CDR1 reads MGHDK; CDR2 reads SYGVNS. V was shortened by 9 bases and J by 0 bases, with 12 bases between the two germline ends. This CDR3 region has 14 residues. The CDR3 DNA follows: TGTGCCAGTTGGCAGGGGAGCTCCTACAATGAGCAGTTCTTC. It yields the protein CASWQGSSYNEQFF.

There are many counts of this clonotype. This chain links TRBV3-1 with TRBJ2-5, with D perhaps TRBD2 (5 bases). The CDR3 totals 14 residues. CDR1 and CDR2 from the germline V gene are LGHDT and YNNKEL (reference sequence). The germline V and J ends were trimmed by 0 bases and 4 bases, with 9 bases remaining between them. The CDR3 DNA reads as TGTGCCAGCAGCCAAGACGAACTAGTAGAGACCCAGTACTTC. It translates to CASSQDELVETQYF.